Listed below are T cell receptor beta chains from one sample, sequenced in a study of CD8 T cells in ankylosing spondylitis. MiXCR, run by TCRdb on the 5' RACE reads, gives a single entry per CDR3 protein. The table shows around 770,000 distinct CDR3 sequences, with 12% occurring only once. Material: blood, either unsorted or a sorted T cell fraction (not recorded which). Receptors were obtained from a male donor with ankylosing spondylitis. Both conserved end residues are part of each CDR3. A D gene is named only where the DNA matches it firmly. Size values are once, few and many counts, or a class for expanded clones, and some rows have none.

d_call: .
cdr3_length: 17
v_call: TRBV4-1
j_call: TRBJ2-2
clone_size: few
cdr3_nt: TGCGCCAGCAGCCAAGATCCCGGCTGGCGGAACACCGGGGAGCTGTTTTTT
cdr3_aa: CASSQDPGWRNTGELFF

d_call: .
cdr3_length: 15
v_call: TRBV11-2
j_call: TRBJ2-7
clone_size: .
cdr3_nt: TGTGCCAGCAGCCCTGGGGGGACAGTTCCCTACGAGCAGTACTTC
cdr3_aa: CASSPGGTVPYEQYF

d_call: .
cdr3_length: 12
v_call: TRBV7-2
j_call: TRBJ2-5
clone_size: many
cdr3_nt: TGTGCCAGCAGCTTAAATCCCCCTCTGCAGTACTTC
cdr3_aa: CASSLNPPLQYF

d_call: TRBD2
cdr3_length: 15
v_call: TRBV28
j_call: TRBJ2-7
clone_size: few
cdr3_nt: TGTGCCAGCAGAACGGCTAGCGGGGGGGCTTACGAGCAGTACTTC
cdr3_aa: CASRTASGGAYEQYF

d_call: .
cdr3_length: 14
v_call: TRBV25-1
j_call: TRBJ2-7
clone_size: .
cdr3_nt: TGTGCCAGCAGTGAACCTGGGGGAAATGACGAGCAGTACTTC
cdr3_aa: CASSEPGGNDEQYF

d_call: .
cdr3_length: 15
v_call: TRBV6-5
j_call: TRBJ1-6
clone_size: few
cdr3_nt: TGTGCCAGCAGTTACTCGTTTTGGGGGAATTCACCCCTCCACTTT
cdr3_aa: CASSYSFWGNSPLHF

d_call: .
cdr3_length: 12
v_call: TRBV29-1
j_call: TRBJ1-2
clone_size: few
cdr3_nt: TGCAGCGCCGCGCCAAGGGGGGGTGGCTACACCTTC
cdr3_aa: CSAAPRGGGYTF

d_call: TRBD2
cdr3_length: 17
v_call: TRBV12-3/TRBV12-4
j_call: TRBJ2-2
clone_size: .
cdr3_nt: TGTGCCAGCAACACTCCAACAGGACTAGCGGTCACCGGGGAGCTGTTTTTT
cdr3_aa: CASNTPTGLAVTGELFF

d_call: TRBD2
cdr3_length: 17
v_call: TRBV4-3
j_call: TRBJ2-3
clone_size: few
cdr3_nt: TGCGCCAGCAGCCAAGATCGCACTAGCGGGGGGTGGGATACGCAGTATTTT
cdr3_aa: CASSQDRTSGGWDTQYF

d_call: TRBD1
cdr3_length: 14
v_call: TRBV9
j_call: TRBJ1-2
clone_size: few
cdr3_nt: TGTGCCAGCAGCACGGGACAGGGGGTTTATGGCTACACCTTC
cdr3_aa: CASSTGQGVYGYTF

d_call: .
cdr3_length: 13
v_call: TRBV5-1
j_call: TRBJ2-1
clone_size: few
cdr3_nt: TGCGCCAGCAGCTCTATTCCCCTTAATGAGCAGTTCTTC
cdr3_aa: CASSSIPLNEQFF

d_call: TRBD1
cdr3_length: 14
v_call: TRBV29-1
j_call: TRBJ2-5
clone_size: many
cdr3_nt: TGCAGCGTTGCTCGGACAGGATTTGAAGAGACCCAGTACTTC
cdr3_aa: CSVARTGFEETQYF

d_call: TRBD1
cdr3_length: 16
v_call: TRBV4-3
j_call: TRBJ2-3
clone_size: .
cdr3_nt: TGCGCCAGCAGCCAAACTAAAGGACAGGGAGGAGATACGCAGTATTTT
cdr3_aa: CASSQTKGQGGDTQYF

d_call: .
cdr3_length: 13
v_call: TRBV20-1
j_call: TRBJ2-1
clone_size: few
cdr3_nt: TGCAGTGCTAGAGATATGACTTCATACGAGCAGTTCTTC
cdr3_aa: CSARDMTSYEQFF

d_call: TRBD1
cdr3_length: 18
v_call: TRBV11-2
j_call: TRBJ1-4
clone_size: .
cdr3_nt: TGTGCCAGCAGCAGCCCGGCAGGGGGCTCGACAACTAATGAAAAACTGTTTTTT
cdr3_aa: CASSSPAGGSTTNEKLFF

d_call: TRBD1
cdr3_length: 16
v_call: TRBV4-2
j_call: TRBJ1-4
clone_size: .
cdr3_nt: TGTGCCAGCAGCCAAGGGGGAGGGACAGGGGGAAAAAAACTGTTTTTT
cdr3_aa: CASSQGGGTGGKKLFF

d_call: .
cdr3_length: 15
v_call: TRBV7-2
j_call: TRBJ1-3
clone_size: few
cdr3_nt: TGTGCCAGCAGCTTAAGAGGGTTGTCCGGAAACACCATATATTTT
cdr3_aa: CASSLRGLSGNTIYF

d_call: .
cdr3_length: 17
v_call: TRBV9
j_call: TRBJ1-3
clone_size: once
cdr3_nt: TGTGCCAGCAGCCCCCCCGTCCGCTGGGACTCTGGAAACACCATATATTTT
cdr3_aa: CASSPPVRWDSGNTIYF

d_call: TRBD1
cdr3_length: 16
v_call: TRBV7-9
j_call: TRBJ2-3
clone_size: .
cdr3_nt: TGTGCCAGCAGCAACCCGACAGGGGCTACCACAGATACGCAGTATTTT
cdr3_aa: CASSNPTGATTDTQYF

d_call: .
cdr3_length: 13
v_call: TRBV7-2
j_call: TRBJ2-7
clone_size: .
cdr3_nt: TGTGCCAGCAGCTTAGGGGTTAGGGGTGAGCAGTACTTC
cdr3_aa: CASSLGVRGEQYF

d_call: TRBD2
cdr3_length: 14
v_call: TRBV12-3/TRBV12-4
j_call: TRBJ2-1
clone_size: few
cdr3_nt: TGTGCCAGCAGCTTATCCGGGACTAGCGGGGAGCAGTTCTTC
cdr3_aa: CASSLSGTSGEQFF

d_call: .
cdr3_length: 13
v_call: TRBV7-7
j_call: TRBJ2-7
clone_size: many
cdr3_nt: TGTGCTAGCAGCCTACACACGGGTTACGAGCAGTACTTC
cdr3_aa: CASSLHTGYEQYF

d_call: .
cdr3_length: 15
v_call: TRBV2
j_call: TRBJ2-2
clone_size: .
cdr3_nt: TGTGCCACTTCGCTACAGGGATTGAACACCGGGGAGCTGTTTTTT
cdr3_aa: CATSLQGLNTGELFF

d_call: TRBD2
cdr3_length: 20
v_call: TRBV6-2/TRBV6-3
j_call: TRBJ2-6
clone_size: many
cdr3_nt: TGTGCCAGCAGTTACTCGAACGGACTAGCGGCTAGCTCTGGGGCCAACGTCCTGACTTTC
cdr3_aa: CASSYSNGLAASSGANVLTF

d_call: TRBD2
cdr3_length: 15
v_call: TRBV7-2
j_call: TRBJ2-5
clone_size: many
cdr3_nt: TGTGCCAGCAGCCCCCAGCGGGAGTGGCAAGAGACCCAGTACTTC
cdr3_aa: CASSPQREWQETQYF

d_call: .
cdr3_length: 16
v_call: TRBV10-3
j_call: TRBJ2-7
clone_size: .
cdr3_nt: TGTGCCATCAGTGACCCCCTTCGGGACAACTCCTACGAGCAGTACTTC
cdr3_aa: CAISDPLRDNSYEQYF

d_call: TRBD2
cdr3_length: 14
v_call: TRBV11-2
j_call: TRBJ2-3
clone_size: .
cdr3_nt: TGTGCCAGCAGCCCGGGAGGGCCTTCAGATACGCAGTATTTT
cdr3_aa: CASSPGGPSDTQYF

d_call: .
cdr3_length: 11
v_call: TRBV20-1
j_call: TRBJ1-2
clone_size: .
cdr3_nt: TGCAGTGCTAGGCGAATTTATGGCTACACCTTC
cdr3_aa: CSARRIYGYTF

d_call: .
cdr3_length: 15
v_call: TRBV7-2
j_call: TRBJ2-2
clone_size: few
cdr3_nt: TGTGCCAGCAGCCCCTTCAGGGTGGGGATCGGGGAGCTGTTTTTT
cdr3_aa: CASSPFRVGIGELFF

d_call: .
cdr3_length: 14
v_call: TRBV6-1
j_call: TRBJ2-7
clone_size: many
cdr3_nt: TGTGCCAGCAATGCCGGGACCTTCTCGGGCGAGCAGTACTTC
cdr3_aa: CASNAGTFSGEQYF

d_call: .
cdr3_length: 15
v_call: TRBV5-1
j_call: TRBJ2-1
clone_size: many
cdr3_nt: TGCGCCAGCAGCTTGGTCGTGGTAGCGGAGGATGAGCAGTTCTTC
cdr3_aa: CASSLVVVAEDEQFF

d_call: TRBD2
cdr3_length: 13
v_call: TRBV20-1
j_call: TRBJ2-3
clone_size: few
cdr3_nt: TGCAGTGAGAGCGGGGCTAGCACAGATACGCAGTATTTT
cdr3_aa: CSESGASTDTQYF

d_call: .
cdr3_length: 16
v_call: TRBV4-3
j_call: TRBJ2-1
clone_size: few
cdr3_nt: TGCGCCAGCAGCCAAGAGGGACCTCCATTAGGGAATGAGCAGTTCTTC
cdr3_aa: CASSQEGPPLGNEQFF

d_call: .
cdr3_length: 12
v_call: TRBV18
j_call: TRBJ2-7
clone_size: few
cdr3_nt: TGTGCCAGCTCCCCTATGGGCTACGAGCAGTACTTC
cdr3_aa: CASSPMGYEQYF

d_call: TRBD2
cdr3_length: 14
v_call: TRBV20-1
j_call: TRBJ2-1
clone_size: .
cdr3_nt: TGCAGTGCCAAGCTAGCGGGAGGATCAGGAGAGCAGTTCTTC
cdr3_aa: CSAKLAGGSGEQFF

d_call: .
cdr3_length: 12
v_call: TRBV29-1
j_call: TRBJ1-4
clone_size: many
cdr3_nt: TGCAGCGTTCAGGCAACTAATGAAAAACTGTTTTTT
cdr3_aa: CSVQATNEKLFF

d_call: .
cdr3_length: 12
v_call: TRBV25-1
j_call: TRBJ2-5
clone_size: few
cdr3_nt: TGTGCAGTCAGAATTGGTGTGGAGACCCAGTACTTC
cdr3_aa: CAVRIGVETQYF

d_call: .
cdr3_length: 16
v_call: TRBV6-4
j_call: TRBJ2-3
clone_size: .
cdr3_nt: TGTGCCAGCAGCCCTCATGTGGCGGGTAACACAGATACGCAGTATTTT
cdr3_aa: CASSPHVAGNTDTQYF

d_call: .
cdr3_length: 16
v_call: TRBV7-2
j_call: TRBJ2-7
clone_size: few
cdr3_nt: TGTGCCAGCAGCTTAGGCCTCCAGCGGACCTCCTACGAGCAGTACTTC
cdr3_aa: CASSLGLQRTSYEQYF

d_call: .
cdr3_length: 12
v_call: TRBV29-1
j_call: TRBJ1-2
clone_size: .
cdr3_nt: TGCAGCGGTAGTGCAGGGGATAGTGGCTACACCTTC
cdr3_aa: CSGSAGDSGYTF

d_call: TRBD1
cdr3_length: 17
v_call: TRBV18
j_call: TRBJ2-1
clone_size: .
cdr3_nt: TGTGCCAGCTCACCGATGGGACAGGGGGTTCTCTACAATGAGCAGTTCTTC
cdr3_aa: CASSPMGQGVLYNEQFF

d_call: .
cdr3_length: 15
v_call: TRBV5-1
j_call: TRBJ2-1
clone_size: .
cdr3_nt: TGCGCCAGCAGCTTGGACCCGACGGGTTACAATGAGCAGTTCTTC
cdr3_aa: CASSLDPTGYNEQFF

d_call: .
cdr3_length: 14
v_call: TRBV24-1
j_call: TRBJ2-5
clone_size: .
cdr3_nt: TGTGCCACCAGTGACCCCGACAGCCAAGAGACCCAGTACTTC
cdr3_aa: CATSDPDSQETQYF

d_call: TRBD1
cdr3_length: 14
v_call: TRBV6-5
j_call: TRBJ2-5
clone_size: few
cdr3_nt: TGTGCCAGCAGTTACTTGGACAGGCAAGAGACCCAGTACTTC
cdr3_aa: CASSYLDRQETQYF

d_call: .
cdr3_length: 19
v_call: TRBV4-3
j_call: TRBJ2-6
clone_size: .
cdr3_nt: TGCGCCAGCAGCCAATGGTCCGGGACTTCCAACTCTGGGGCCAACGTCCTGACTTTC
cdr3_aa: CASSQWSGTSNSGANVLTF